Below are 5 T cell receptor beta chains sequenced from a single sample in a study of OX40 agonist ivuxolimab in advanced cancers. Assay: immunoSEQ multiplex PCR; the TCRdb copy retains only in-frame clones and omits some. The sample contains 60,000 to 65,000 clones, 90% to 95% of which appear only once. Sequencing used CD4+ or CD8+ T cells sorted from blood, obtained in a trial of the OX40 agonist ivuxolimab. All receptors come from an adult with an advanced solid tumor such as melanoma, head and neck, liver or kidney cancer.

This rearrangement joins TRBV5-1 to TRBJ2-3; D is perhaps TRBD1 or TRBD2 (5 bases each). V dropped 0 bases and J dropped 9 bases, with 14 bases sitting between them. CDR3 size: 14 residues. Germline loops: CDR1 SGHRS, CDR2 YFSETQ. The chain's CDR3 is CASSLALQGDTQYF. The CDR3 DNA is TGCGCCAGCAGCTTGGCCCTACAAGGGGACACGCAGTATTTT.

The V and J genes are TRBV19 and TRBJ1-3; D unclear. V was pared by 7 bases and J by 4 bases, with 17 bases between. CDR3 size: 15 residues. Germline V gene data show CDR1 as LNHDA and CDR2 as SQIVND (reference sequence). This CDR3 is CASTPPGGIGNTIYF. The CDR3 DNA is TGTGCCAGTACCCCGCCGGGAGGAATAGGAAACACCATATATTTT.

The CDR3 is CASSQERGTSTDTQYF. CDR3 nucleotides: TGCGCCAGCAGCCAAGAACGAGGAACCAGCACAGATACGCAGTATTTT. J is TRBJ2-3 and V is TRBV4-1, with D unclear. The CDR3 loop spans 16 amino acids. Germline V gene sequence: CDR1 MGHRA, CDR2 YSYEKL. V lost 0 bases to trimming and J lost 0 bases, with 10 bases between them.

The genes are TRBV30 and TRBJ1-1, with 7 bases lining up with TRBD1. The CDR3 loop spans 14 amino acids. The ends lost 2 bases at V and 3 bases at J; junction bases unmatched: 6. The germline CDR1 and CDR2 sequences are GTSNPN and SVGIG (reference sequence). CDR3 region: CAWSLTGLDTEAFF. The CDR3 nucleotides are TGTGCCTGGAGTTTGACAGGGTTGGACACTGAAGCTTTCTTT.

The chain has TRBV5-1 and TRBJ2-1; tentative D call: TRBD2 (5 bases). Trimming stripped 0 bases from V and 3 bases from J, with 7 bases between. This CDR3 is 14 amino acids long. Germline values: CDR1 SGHRS, CDR2 YFSETQ. The CDR3 region is CASSLGGRYNEQFF. In DNA form, the CDR3 reads TGCGCCAGCAGCTTGGGCGGGCGCTACAATGAGCAGTTCTTC.